A single sample gave rise to the 27 T cell receptor beta chains below, sequenced in a study of blood T cell repertoires in COVID-19. TCRdb's table, derived via immunoSEQ multiplex PCR, lists solely in-frame clones and lacks some. The sample includes 190,000 or so clones, about 85% of them seen just once. The sequencing sample was made of peripheral blood. The receptors were gathered from a woman aged 80 or older with acute or convalescent COVID-19.

The genes are TRBV9 and TRBJ2-3; 9 bases line up with TRBD2. Per the germline V gene, CDR1 is SGDLS and CDR2 is YYNGEE. The CDR3 loop spans 18 amino acids. V trimming: 0 bases; J trimming: 1 base; junction bases outside the gene matches: 9. The CDR3 protein is CASSVESRAGGRTDTQYF. The CDR3 nucleotides read TGTGCCAGCAGCGTAGAGTCTCGAGCGGGGGGACGCACAGATACGCAGTATTTT.

This chain connects TRBV30 to TRBJ2-1; TRBD1 aligns across 8 bases. The CDR3 length is 13 residues. Per the germline V gene, CDR1 is GTSNPN and CDR2 is SVGIG (reference sequence). The ends lost 5 bases at V and 4 bases at J; junction bases unmatched: 4. This CDR3 is CAWDRGEYNEQFF. The CDR3 DNA reads as TGTGCCTGGGACAGGGGCGAGTACAATGAGCAGTTCTTC. Complete variable domain (other parts from reference TRBV30 and TRBJ2-1): SQTIHQWPATLVQPVGSPLSLECTVEGTSNPNLYWYRQAAGRGLQLLFYSVGIGQISSEVPQNLSASRPQDRQFILSSKKLLLSDSGFYLCAWDRGEYNEQFFGPGTRLTVL.

The rearrangement uses TRBV12-3 or TRBV12-4 and TRBJ2-7; TRBD2 agrees at 9 bases. This CDR3 comprises 13 residues. V trimming: 6 bases; J trimming: 3 bases; junction bases outside the gene matches: 3. The CDR3 DNA reads TGTGCCAGCAGATATAGCGGGAGCTACGAGCAGTACTTC. This sequence encodes CASRYSGSYEQYF.

V and J are TRBV29-1 and TRBJ2-3; possibly TRBD2 for D (6 bases). The germline V gene has CDR1 SQVTM and CDR2 ANQGSEA. The CDR3 has 13 amino acids. V shed 2 bases and J shed 6 bases, with 12 bases lying between them. CDR3 DNA: TGCAGCGTTGAATTGGGTGGGGGGGATACGCAGTATTTT. This translates into CSVELGGGDTQYF.

On this clone: The identical CDR3 is also encoded by other nucleotide sequences in the sample. The chain carries TRBV9 and TRBJ1-1; D is possibly TRBD1 (5 bases). Trimming left V 3 bases short and J 0 bases short, with 9 bases between. This CDR3 is 14 amino acids long. Germline V lookup: CDR1 SGDLS, CDR2 YYNGEE. The CDR3 bases are TGTGCCAGCAGCGCTGGGACTGTGAACACTGAAGCTTTCTTT. Protein product: CASSAGTVNTEAFF.

This clone came up once. V is TRBV5-8 and J is TRBJ1-5; D is undetermined. The CDR3 length is 13 residues. The V gene's germline CDR1 is SGHTS and CDR2 YDEGEE. V was pared by 1 base and J by 5 bases, with 7 bases between. CDR3 DNA: TGTGCCAGCAGCTTGAACCGGGATCAGCCCCAGCATTTT. Translating it yields CASSLNRDQPQHF.

This sequence joins TRBV27 and TRBJ1-1; D gene uncertain. This CDR3 region has 14 residues. Trimming removed 2 bases at V and 2 bases at J, with 9 bases between. Germline V lookup: CDR1 MNHEY, CDR2 SMNVEV (reference sequence). CDR3 nucleotides: TGTGCCAGCAGTTTAACTGATTTCAACACTGAAGCTTTCTTT. Protein product: CASSLTDFNTEAFF.

This rearrangement joins TRBV6-5 to TRBJ2-2, with a tentative D call TRBD2 (5 bases). Germline V gene lookup returns CDR1 MNHEY and CDR2 SVGAGI. Trimming removed 2 bases at V and 4 bases at J, with 8 bases between. The CDR3 consists of 14 residues. The CDR3 sequence: CASSYRRGTGELFF. The DNA for the CDR3 is TGTGCCAGCAGTTACCGCCGGGGCACCGGGGAGCTGTTTTTT.

The chain has TRBV6-6 and TRBJ1-3; possible D gene TRBD1, 5 bases. V lost 7 bases and J lost 0, with 13 bases in between. The CDR3 runs 15 residues. Germline V gives CDR1 MNHNY, CDR2 SVGAGI (reference sequence). The CDR3 spells CASTPGLISGNTIYF. CDR3 sequence (DNA): TGTGCCAGCACCCCGGGACTTATCTCTGGAAACACCATATATTTT.

The chain recombines TRBV5-8 with TRBJ1-5; no definite D call. CDR1 is SGHTS, CDR2 YDEGEE, per germline. Trimming stripped 4 bases from V and 0 bases from J, with 11 bases between. The CDR3 consists of 15 residues. The DNA for the CDR3 is TGTGCCAGCAGCCGGGCGGAGGGTAGCAATCAGCCCCAGCATTTT. It is translated as CASSRAEGSNQPQHF.

This clone appeared once. The V and J genes are TRBV2 and TRBJ1-1; D is undetermined. Germline-derived CDR1 and CDR2 are SNHLY and FYNNEI. With 1 base removed from V and 0 bases from J, the gap between germline ends came to 6 bases. There are 14 residues in the CDR3. The CDR3 DNA reads as TGTGCCAGCAGTGAAGGTTCTGTGAACACTGAAGCTTTCTTT. Translating gives CASSEGSVNTEAFF.

V is TRBV27 and J is TRBJ2-7; 10 bases fit TRBD1. The CDR3 contains 14 residues. After removal of 11 bases from V and 5 bases from J, the junction contained 12 bases not matched to a gene. Germline V gene lookup returns CDR1 MNHEY and CDR2 SMNVEV (reference sequence). CDR3 sequence (DNA): TGTGCCTCTAATTTCCGACAGGGGGCCAACGAGCAGTACTTC. This sequence encodes CASNFRQGANEQYF.

The chain is built from TRBV30 and TRBJ1-4, with TRBD1 matching 7 bases. The ends lost 2 bases at V and 8 bases at J; junction bases unmatched: 8. The CDR3 runs to 14 residues. Germline V gives CDR1 GTSNPN, CDR2 SVGIG (reference sequence). The CDR3 nucleotides are TGTGCCTGGAGTAGAACAGGGGTGAAGGAAAAACTGTTTTTT. Its translation: CAWSRTGVKEKLFF. Filled out from reference TRBV30 and TRBJ1-4, the complete variable domain reads SQTIHQWPATLVQPVGSPLSLECTVEGTSNPNLYWYRQAAGRGLQLLFYSVGIGQISSEVPQNLSASRPQDRQFILSSKKLLLSDSGFYLCAWSRTGVKEKLFFGSGTQLSVL.

This sequence joins TRBV30 and TRBJ1-5, with 8 bases lining up with TRBD1. Per the germline V gene, CDR1 is GTSNPN and CDR2 is SVGIG (reference sequence). The CDR3 consists of 16 residues. The junction had 9 bases not matched to a gene; V was cut back by 2 bases and J by 3 bases. The CDR3 nucleotides are TGTGCCTGGAGTAAGGGGACAGGAGGGGACAATCAGCCCCAGCATTTT. Amino acids: CAWSKGTGGDNQPQHF.

In its sample, this clone was seen once. The V and J genes are TRBV14 and TRBJ2-7, with D unclear. The germline gives CDR1 SGHDN, CDR2 FVKESK. V was shortened by 3 bases and J by 0 bases, with 18 bases between the two germline ends. This CDR3 contains 17 residues. The CDR3 protein is CASSQDLVTYGSYEQYF. CDR3 nucleotide sequence: TGTGCCAGCAGCCAGGATCTAGTGACTTACGGCTCCTACGAGCAGTACTTC. Combining the CDR3 with reference TRBV14 and TRBJ2-7 gives the whole variable domain EAGVTQFPSHSVIEKGQTVTLRCDPISGHDNLYWYRRVMGKEIKFLLHFVKESKQDESGMPNNRFLAERTGGTYSTLKVQPAELEDSGVYFCASSQDLVTYGSYEQYFGPGTRLTVT.

The chain links TRBV12-3 or TRBV12-4 to TRBJ1-2; D is ambiguous. V was shortened by 8 bases and J by 3 bases, with 7 bases between the two germline ends. The CDR3 extends over 11 amino acids. The CDR3 loop is CASGIYYGYTF. The DNA of the CDR3 is TGTGCCAGCGGCATTTACTATGGCTACACCTTC.

This clone turned up a few times. CDR3 amino acids: CASSLGTGGWPQHF. The CDR3 DNA is TGCGCCAGCAGCTTGGGGACAGGGGGTTGGCCCCAGCATTTT. The rearrangement links TRBV5-1 to TRBJ1-5; 10 bases align to TRBD1. CDR1 is SGHRS and CDR2 is YFSETQ in the germline V gene. The length of the CDR3 is 14 residues. After removal of 0 bases from V and 9 bases from J, the junction contained 3 bases not matched to a gene.

The V and J genes are TRBV10-3 and TRBJ1-2, with D unclear. Trimming took 4 bases from V and 4 from J, leaving 16 bases between them. Germline V gene lookup returns CDR1 ENHRY and CDR2 SYGVKD. This CDR3 has 15 residues. The CDR3 DNA reads as TGTGCCATCAGTGGGCGGCCTCCAGATTCCTATGGCTACACCTTC. It specifies CAISGRPPDSYGYTF.

This chain connects TRBV20-1 to TRBJ1-6; D may be TRBD1 (5 bases). The germline CDR1 and CDR2 sequences are DFQATT and SNEGSKA (reference sequence). CDR3 size: 13 residues. The V and J ends lost 3 bases and 6 bases respectively, with 9 bases between them. The CDR3 DNA follows: TGCAGTGCTAGTACGACAGCTAATTCACCCCTCCACTTT. Amino acid sequence: CSASTTANSPLHF.

The gene calls are TRBV11-2 and TRBJ1-3; D might be TRBD1 (5 bases). Germline lookup yields CDR1 SGHAT and CDR2 FQNNGV. The CDR3 is 17 amino acids. V dropped 1 base and J dropped 0 bases, with 13 bases sitting between them. The CDR3 DNA reads as TGTGCCAGCAGCTTAGCCGGGGGACGCTCCTCTGGAAACACCATATATTTT. Protein product: CASSLAGGRSSGNTIYF.

This chain connects TRBV6-5 to TRBJ2-5; possible D gene TRBD2, 6 bases. Per the germline V gene, CDR1 is MNHEY and CDR2 is SVGAGI. This CDR3 has 15 residues. Deletions cut 0 bases from V and 5 bases from J, with 13 bases between. The CDR3 nucleotides are TGTGCCAGCAGTTACTCATTGGGGGGTGTTGAGACCCAGTACTTC. Translated, it gives CASSYSLGGVETQYF.

V usage is TRBV19 and J usage is TRBJ1-1; a possible D gene is TRBD1 (5 bases). This CDR3 is built from 14 residues. Germline CDR1 is LNHDA and CDR2 is SQIVND (reference sequence). V was clipped by 9 bases and J by 4 bases, with 18 bases between them. CDR3 in amino acids: CASKWGGQGTEAFF. The CDR3 coding sequence is TGTGCCAGCAAGTGGGGGGGTCAGGGCACTGAAGCTTTCTTT. Full variable domain (outside the CDR3, taken from reference TRBV19 and TRBJ1-1): DGGITQSPKYLFRKEGQNVTLSCEQNLNHDAMYWYRQDPGQGLRLIYYSQIVNDFQKGDIAEGYSVSREKKESFPLTVTSAQKNPTAFYLCASKWGGQGTEAFFGQGTRLTVV.

The CDR3 bases are TGTGCCAGCAGCTTCCGACAGGTCACGAACACCGGGGAGCTGTTTTTT. Amino acids: CASSFRQVTNTGELFF. The V gene is TRBV5-6, the J gene TRBJ2-2, with D maybe TRBD1 (6 bases). Trimming pared 2 bases from V and 0 bases from J, leaving 11 bases between. The CDR3 has 16 residues. Germline CDR1 and CDR2: SGHDT and YYEEEE.

The V gene is TRBV6-5, the J gene TRBJ1-1; a weak D match, TRBD1 (5 bases). The CDR3 sequence is 13 residues long. Between the trimmed V and J ends, which lost 6 bases and 5 bases, there was a span of 13 bases. CDR1 is MNHEY, CDR2 SVGAGI, per germline. The CDR3 nucleotides are TGTGCCAGCAGGATGGGGGGGGAAACTGAAGCTTTCTTT. Amino acid sequence: CASRMGGETEAFF.

V usage is TRBV2 and J usage is TRBJ1-4; D may be TRBD1 (5 bases). CDR1 and CDR2 (germline): SNHLY, FYNNEI. V gave up 6 bases and J gave up 3 bases, with 11 bases separating them. This CDR3 is built from 14 residues. The CDR3, as DNA: TGTGCCAGCAGAGACTCCAGGGCTAATGAAAAACTGTTTTTT. Residues: CASRDSRANEKLFF.

The chain combines TRBV10-3 with TRBJ2-7, with D tentatively TRBD2 (6 bases). Germline V gene data show CDR1 as ENHRY and CDR2 as SYGVKD. Trimming pared 4 bases from V and 2 bases from J, leaving 12 bases between. The CDR3 totals 14 residues. The CDR3 coding sequence is TGTGCCATCAGTGGCGGGACTCCTGCCTACGAGCAGTACTTC. This encodes CAISGGTPAYEQYF.

The chain couples TRBV7-2 to TRBJ2-1; 9 bases are a match to TRBD2. CDR1 and CDR2 (germline): SGHTA, FQGNSA. After removal of 2 bases from V and 4 bases from J, the junction contained 6 bases not matched to a gene. The CDR3 contains 16 residues. The chain's CDR3 is CASSLLGSGGYNEQFF. The CDR3 DNA is TGTGCCAGCAGCTTACTGGGCAGCGGGGGGTACAATGAGCAGTTCTTC. Looking up the rest from reference TRBV7-2 and TRBJ2-1 gives the full variable domain: GAGVSQSPSNKVTEKGKDVELRCDPISGHTALYWYRQSLGQGLEFLIYFQGNSAPDKSGLPSDRFSAERTGGSVSTLTIQRTQQEDSAVYLCASSLLGSGGYNEQFFGPGTRLTVL.